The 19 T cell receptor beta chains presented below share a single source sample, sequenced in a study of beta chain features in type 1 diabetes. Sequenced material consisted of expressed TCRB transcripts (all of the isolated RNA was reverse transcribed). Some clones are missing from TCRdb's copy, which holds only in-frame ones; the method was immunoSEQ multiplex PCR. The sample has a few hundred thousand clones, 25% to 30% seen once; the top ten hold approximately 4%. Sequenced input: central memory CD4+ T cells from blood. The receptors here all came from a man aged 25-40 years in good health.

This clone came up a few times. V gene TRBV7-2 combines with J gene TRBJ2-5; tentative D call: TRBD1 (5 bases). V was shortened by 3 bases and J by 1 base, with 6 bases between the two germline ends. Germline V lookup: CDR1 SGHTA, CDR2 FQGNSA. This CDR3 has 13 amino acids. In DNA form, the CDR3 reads TGTGCCAGCAGCTTTCAGGGCCAAGAGACCCAGTACTTC. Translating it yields CASSFQGQETQYF.

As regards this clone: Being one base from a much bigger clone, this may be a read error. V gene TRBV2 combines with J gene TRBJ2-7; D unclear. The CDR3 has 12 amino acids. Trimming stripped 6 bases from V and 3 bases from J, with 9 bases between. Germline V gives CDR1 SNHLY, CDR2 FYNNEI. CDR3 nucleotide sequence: TGTGCCAGCAGCCGAGACGGCTACGAGCAGTACTTC. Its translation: CASSRDGYEQYF.

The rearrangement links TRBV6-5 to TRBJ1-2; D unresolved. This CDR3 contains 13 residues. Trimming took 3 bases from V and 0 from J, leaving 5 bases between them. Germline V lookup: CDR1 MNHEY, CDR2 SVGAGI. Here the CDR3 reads CASSYTANYGYTF. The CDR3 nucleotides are TGTGCCAGCAGTTATACAGCTAACTATGGCTACACCTTC.

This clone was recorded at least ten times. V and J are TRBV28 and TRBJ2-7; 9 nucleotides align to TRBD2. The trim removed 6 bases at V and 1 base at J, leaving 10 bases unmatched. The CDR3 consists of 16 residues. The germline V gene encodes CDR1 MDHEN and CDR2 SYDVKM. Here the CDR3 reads CASSSEASGASYEQYF. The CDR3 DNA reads TGTGCCAGCAGCTCCGAAGCTAGCGGGGCATCCTACGAGCAGTACTTC.

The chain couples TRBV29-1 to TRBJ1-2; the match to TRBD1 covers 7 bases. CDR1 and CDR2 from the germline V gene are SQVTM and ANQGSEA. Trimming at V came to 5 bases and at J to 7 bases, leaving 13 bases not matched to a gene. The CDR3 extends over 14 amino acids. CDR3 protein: CSVRLQGGLRGYTF. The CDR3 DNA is TGCAGCGTTAGGCTTCAGGGGGGGCTCCGTGGCTACACCTTC.

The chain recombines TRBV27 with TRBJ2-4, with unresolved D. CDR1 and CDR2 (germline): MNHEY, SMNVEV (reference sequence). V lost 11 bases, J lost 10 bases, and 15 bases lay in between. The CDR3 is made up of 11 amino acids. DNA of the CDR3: TGTGCCGGAACCGGGCGGCTTATTCAGTACTTC. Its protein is CAGTGRLIQYF.

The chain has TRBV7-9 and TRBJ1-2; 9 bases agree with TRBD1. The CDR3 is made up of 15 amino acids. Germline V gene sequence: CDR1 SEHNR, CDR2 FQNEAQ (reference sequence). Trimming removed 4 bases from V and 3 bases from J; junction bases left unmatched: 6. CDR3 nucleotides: TGTGCCAGCAGCTCGGGACAGGGAACCTACTATGGCTACACCTTC. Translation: CASSSGQGTYYGYTF.

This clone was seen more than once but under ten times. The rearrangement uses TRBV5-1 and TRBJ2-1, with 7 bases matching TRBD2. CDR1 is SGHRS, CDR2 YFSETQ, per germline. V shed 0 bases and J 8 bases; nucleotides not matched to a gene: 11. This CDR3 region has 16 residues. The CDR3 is CASSLARGGGSDEQFF. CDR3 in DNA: TGCGCCAGCAGCTTGGCCCGCGGCGGGGGTAGCGATGAGCAGTTCTTC.

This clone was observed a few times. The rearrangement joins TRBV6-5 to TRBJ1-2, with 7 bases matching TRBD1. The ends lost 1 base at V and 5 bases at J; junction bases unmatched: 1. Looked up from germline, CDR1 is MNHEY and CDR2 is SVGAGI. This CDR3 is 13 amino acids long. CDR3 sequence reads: CASSYLQGYGYTF. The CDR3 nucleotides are TGTGCCAGCAGTTACTTACAGGGGTATGGCTACACCTTC.

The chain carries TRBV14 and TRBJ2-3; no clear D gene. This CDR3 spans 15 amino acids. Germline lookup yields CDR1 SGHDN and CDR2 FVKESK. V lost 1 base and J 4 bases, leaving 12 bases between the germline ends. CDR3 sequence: CASSQGRSSADTQYF. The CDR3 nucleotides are TGTGCCAGCAGCCAAGGTCGTAGCTCGGCAGATACGCAGTATTTT. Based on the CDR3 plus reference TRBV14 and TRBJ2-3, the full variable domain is EAGVTQFPSHSVIEKGQTVTLRCDPISGHDNLYWYRRVMGKEIKFLLHFVKESKQDESGMPNNRFLAERTGGTYSTLKVQPAELEDSGVYFCASSQGRSSADTQYFGPGTRLTVL.

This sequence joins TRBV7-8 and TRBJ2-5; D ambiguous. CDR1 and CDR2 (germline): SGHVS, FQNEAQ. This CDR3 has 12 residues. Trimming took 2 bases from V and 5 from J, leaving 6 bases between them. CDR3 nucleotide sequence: TGTGCCAGCAGCTTAACCACGGAGACCCAGTACTTC. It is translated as CASSLTTETQYF.

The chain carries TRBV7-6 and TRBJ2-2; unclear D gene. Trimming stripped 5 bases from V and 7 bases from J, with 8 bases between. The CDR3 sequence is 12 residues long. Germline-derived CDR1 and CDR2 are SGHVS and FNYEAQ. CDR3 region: CASSPHVGELFF. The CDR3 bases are TGTGCCAGCAGCCCTCATGTCGGGGAGCTGTTTTTT. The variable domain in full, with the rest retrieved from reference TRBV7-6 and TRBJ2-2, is GAGVSQSPRYKVTKRGQDVALRCDPISGHVSLYWYRQALGQGPEFLTYFNYEAQQDKSGLPNDRFSAERPEGSISTLTIQRTEQRDSAMYRCASSPHVGELFFGEGSRLTVL.

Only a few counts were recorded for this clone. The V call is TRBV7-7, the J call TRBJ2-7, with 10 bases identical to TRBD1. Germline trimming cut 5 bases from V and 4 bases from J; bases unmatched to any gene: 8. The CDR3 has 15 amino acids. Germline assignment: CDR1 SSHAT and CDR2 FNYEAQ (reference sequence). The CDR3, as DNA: TGTGCCAGCAGCGTAGGGACAGGGGCCGCATACGAGCAGTACTTC. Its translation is CASSVGTGAAYEQYF.

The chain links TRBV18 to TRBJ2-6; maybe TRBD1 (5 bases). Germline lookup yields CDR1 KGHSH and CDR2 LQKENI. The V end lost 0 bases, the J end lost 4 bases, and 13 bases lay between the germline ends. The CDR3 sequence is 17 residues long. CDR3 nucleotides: TGTGCCAGCTCACCACCAACAGGTGTTAACGGGGCCAACGTCCTGACTTTC. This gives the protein CASSPPTGVNGANVLTF.

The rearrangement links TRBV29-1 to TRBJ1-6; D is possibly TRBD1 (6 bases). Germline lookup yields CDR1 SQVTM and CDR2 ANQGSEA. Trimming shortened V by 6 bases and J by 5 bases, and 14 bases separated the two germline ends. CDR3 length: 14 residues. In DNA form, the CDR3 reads TGCAGCGTGGCCGGGCCAGGGGATAATTCACCCCTCCACTTT. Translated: CSVAGPGDNSPLHF.

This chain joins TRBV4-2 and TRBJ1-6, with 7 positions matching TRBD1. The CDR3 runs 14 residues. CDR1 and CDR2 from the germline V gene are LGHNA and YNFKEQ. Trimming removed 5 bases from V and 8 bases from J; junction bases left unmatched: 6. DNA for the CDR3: TGTGCCAGCAGCAGCCGGGACAGCGATTCACCCCTCCACTTT. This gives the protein CASSSRDSDSPLHF.

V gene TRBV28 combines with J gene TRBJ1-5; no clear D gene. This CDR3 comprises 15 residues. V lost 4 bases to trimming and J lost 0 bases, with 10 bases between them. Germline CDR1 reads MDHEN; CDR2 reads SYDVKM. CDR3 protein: CASSSDRYSNQPQHF. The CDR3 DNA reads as TGTGCCAGCAGTTCGGACCGTTATAGCAATCAGCCCCAGCATTTT.

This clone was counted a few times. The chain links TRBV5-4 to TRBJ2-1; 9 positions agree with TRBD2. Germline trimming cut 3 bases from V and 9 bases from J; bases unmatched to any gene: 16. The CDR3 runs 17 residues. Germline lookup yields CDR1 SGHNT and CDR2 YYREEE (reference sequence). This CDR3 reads CASSSPQGSGSWGEQFF. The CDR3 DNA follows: TGTGCCAGCAGCTCTCCGCAGGGTAGCGGGAGTTGGGGTGAGCAGTTCTTC.

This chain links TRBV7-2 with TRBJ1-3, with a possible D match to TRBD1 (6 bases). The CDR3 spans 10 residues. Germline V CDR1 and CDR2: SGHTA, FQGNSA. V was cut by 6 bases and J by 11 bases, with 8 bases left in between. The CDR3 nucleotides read TGTGCCAGCAGAGGACAGTCCATATATTTT. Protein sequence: CASRGQSIYF.